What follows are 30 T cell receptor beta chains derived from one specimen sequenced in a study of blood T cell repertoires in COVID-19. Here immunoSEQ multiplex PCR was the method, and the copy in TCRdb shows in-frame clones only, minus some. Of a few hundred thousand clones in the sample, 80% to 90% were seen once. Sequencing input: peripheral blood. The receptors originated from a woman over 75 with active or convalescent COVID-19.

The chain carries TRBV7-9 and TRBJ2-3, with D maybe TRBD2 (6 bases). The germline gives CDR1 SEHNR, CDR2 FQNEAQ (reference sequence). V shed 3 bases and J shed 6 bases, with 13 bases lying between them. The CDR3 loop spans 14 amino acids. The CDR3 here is CASSFGLTTDTQYF. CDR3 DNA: TGTGCCAGCAGCTTTGGACTAACAACTGATACGCAGTATTTT.

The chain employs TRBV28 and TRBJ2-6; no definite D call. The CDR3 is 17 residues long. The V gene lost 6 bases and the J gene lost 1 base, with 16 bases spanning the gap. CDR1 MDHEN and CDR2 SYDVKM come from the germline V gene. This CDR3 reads CASRRPPQVSGANVLTF. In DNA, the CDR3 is TGTGCCAGCAGAAGACCTCCCCAGGTTTCTGGGGCCAACGTCCTGACTTTC.

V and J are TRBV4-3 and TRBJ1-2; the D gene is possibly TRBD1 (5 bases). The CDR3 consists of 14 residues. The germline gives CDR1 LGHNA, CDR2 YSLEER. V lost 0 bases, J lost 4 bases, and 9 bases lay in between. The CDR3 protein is CASSQDSQGYGYTF. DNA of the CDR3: TGCGCCAGCAGCCAAGATTCTCAGGGCTATGGCTACACCTTC.

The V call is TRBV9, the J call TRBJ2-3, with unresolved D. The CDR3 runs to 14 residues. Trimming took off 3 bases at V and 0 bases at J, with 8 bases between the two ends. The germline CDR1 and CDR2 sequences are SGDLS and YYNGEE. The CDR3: CASSAGFSTDTQYF. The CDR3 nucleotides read TGTGCCAGCAGCGCCGGGTTTAGCACAGATACGCAGTATTTT.

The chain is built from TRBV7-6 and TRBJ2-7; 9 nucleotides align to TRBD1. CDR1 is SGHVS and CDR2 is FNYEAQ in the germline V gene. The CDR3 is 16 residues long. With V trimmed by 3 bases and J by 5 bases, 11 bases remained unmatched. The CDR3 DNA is TGTGCCAGCAGCTTGGGCCTAGGACAGGGGCGGCACGAGCAGTACTTC. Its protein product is CASSLGLGQGRHEQYF.

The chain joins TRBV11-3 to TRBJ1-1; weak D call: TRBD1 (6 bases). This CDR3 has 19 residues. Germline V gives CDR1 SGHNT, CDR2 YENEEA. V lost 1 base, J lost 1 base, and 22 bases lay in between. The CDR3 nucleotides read TGTGCCAGCAGCTTAGCCACTCCTGGGGGGGGGCGGCCGAACACTGAAGCTTTCTTT. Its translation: CASSLATPGGGRPNTEAFF.

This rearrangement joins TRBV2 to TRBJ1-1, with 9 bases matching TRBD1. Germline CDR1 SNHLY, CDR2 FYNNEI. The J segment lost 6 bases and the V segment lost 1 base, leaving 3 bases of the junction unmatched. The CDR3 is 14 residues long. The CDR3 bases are TGTGCCAGCAGTGAAGAACAGGGGGCTTCTGAAGCTTTCTTT. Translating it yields CASSEEQGASEAFF.

CDR3 in amino acids: CASEQGAGYNEQFF. CDR3 nucleotide sequence: TGTGCCAGCGAACAGGGGGCGGGATACAATGAGCAGTTCTTC. This chain uses TRBV7-8 with TRBJ2-1; 9 bases line up with TRBD1. There are 14 residues in the CDR3. Germline lookup yields CDR1 SGHVS and CDR2 FQNEAQ. Losses at the gene ends were 8 bases for V and 4 bases for J; bases not matched to a gene: 6.

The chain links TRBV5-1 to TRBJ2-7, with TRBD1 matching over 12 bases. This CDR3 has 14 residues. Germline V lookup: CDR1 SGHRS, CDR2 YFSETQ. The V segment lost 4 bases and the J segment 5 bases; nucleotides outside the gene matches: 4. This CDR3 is CASSVGTGGNEQYF. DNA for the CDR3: TGCGCCAGCAGCGTCGGGACAGGGGGCAACGAGCAGTACTTC.

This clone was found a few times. The CDR3 is CSASPGTVGTEAFF. CDR3 nucleotide sequence: TGCAGTGCTAGTCCCGGAACAGTAGGCACTGAAGCTTTCTTT. The chain joins TRBV20-1 to TRBJ1-1, with no clear D. The CDR3 length is 14 residues. Between the trimmed V and J ends, which lost 3 bases and 4 bases, there was a span of 15 bases. Germline values: CDR1 DFQATT, CDR2 SNEGSKA (reference sequence).

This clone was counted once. This CDR3 reads CASSFTDRAEQYF. Here the CDR3 DNA reads TGTGCCAGCAGTTTCACGGACAGGGCCGAGCAGTACTTC. This chain connects TRBV27 to TRBJ2-7; TRBD1 matches at 8 bases. Germline lookup yields CDR1 MNHEY and CDR2 SMNVEV (reference sequence). The ends lost 3 bases at V and 6 bases at J; junction bases unmatched: 4. The CDR3 is 13 residues long.

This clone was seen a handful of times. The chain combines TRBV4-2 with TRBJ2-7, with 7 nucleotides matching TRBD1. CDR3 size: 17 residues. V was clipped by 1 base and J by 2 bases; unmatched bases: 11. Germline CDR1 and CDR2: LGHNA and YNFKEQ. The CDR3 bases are TGTGCCAGCAGCCAAGGGTTAACAGGGGCCCTACCCTACGAGCAGTACTTC. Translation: CASSQGLTGALPYEQYF.

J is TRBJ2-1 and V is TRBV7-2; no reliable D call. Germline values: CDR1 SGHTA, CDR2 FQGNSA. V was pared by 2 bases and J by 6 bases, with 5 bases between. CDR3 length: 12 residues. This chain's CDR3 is CASSLRPNEQFF. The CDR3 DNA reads TGTGCCAGCAGCTTACGTCCCAATGAGCAGTTCTTC.

Here the CDR3 DNA reads TGTGCCACCAGTGATTCCCGACAGGGAGGAGAAAAACTGTTTTTT. Amino acids: CATSDSRQGGEKLFF. This chain connects TRBV24-1 to TRBJ1-4, with 7 nucleotides matching TRBD1. The V gene's germline CDR1 is KGHDR and CDR2 SFDVKD. The ends lost 2 bases at V and 8 bases at J; junction bases unmatched: 7. The CDR3 has 15 amino acids.

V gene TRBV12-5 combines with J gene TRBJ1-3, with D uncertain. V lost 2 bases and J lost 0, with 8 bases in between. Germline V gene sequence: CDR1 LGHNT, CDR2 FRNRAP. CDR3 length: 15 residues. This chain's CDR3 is CASGLSPPSGNTIYF. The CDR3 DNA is TGTGCTAGTGGTTTGTCTCCCCCCTCTGGAAACACCATATATTTT. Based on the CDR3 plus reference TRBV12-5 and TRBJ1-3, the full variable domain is DARVTQTPRHKVTEMGQEVTMRCQPILGHNTVFWYRQTMMQGLELLAYFRNRAPLDDSGMPKDRFSAEMPDATLATLKIQPSEPRDSAVYFCASGLSPPSGNTIYFGEGSWLTVV.

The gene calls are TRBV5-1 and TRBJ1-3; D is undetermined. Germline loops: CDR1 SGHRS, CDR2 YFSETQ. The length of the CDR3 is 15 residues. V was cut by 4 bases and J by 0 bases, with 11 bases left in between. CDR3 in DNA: TGCGCCAGCAGCCTTGAAGGGAGCTCTGGAAACACCATATATTTT. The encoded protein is CASSLEGSSGNTIYF.

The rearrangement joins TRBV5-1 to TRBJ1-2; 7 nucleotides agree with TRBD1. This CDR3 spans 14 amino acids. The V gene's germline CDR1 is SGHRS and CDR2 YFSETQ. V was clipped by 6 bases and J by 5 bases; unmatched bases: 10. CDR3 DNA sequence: TGCGCCAGCAATCGACAGGGTCAAGGGTATGGCTACACCTTC. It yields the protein CASNRQGQGYGYTF.

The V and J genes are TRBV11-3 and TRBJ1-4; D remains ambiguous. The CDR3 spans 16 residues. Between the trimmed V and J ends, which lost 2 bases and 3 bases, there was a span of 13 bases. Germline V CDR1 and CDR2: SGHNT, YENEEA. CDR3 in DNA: TGTGCCAGCAGCTTATTTTTGGCAGGCGCTAATGAAAAACTGTTTTTT. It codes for CASSLFLAGANEKLFF. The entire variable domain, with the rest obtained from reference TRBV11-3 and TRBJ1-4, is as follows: EAGVVQSPRYKIIEKKQPVAFWCNPISGHNTLYWYLQNLGQGPELLIRYENEEAVDDSQLPKDRFSAERLKGVDSTLKIQPAELGDSAVYLCASSLFLAGANEKLFFGSGTQLSVL.

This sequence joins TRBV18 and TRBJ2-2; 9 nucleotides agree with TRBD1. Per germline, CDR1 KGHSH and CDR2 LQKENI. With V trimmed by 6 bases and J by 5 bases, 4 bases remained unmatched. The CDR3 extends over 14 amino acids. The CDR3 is CASSRDRATGELFF. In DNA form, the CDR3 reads TGTGCCAGCTCCCGGGACAGGGCTACCGGGGAGCTGTTTTTT.

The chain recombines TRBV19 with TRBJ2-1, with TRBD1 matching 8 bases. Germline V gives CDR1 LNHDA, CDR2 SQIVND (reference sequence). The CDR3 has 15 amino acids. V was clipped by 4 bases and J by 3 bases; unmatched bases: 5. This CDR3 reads CASSTRDRLYNEQFF. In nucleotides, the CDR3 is TGTGCCAGTAGTACCCGGGACAGGCTCTACAATGAGCAGTTCTTC.

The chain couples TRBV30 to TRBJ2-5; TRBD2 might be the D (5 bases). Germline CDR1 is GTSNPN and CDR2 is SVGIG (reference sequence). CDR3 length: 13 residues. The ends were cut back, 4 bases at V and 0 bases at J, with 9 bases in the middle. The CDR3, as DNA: TGTGCCTGGACTGAGGGCAACCAAGAGACCCAGTACTTC. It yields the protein CAWTEGNQETQYF.

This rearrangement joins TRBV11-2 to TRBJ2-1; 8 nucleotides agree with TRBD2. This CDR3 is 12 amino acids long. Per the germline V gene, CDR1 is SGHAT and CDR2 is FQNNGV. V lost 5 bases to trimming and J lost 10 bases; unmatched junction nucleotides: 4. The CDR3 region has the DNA TGTGCCAGCAGCCGGGGGGGAAGGGAGCAGTTCTTC. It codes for CASSRGGREQFF. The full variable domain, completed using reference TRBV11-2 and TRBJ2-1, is EAGVAQSPRYKIIEKRQSVAFWCNPISGHATLYWYQQILGQGPKLLIQFQNNGVVDDSQLPKDRFSAERLKGVDSTLKIQPAKLEDSAVYLCASSRGGREQFFGPGTRLTVL.

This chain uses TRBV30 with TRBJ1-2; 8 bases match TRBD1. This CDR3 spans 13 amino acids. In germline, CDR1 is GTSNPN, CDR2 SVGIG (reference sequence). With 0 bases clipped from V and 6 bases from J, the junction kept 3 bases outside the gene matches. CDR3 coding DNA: TGTGCCTGGAGTGTAAGACAGGGGCATGGCTACACCTTC. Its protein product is CAWSVRQGHGYTF.

The chain's CDR3 is CASSLRWGRSTDTQYF. The CDR3 DNA follows: TGTGCCAGTAGCCTAAGATGGGGGCGAAGCACAGATACGCAGTATTTT. The J gene is TRBJ2-3, the V gene TRBV19; a weak D match, TRBD1 (6 bases). CDR3 size: 16 residues. In germline, CDR1 is LNHDA, CDR2 SQIVND (reference sequence). V dropped 6 bases and J dropped 0 bases, with 16 bases sitting between them.

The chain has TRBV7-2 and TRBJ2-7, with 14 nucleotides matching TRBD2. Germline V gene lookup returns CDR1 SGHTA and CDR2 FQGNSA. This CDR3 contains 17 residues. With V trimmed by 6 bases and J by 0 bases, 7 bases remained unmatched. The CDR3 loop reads CASRKTSGGAYSYEQYF. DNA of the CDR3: TGTGCCAGCAGGAAGACTAGCGGGGGGGCCTACTCCTACGAGCAGTACTTC.

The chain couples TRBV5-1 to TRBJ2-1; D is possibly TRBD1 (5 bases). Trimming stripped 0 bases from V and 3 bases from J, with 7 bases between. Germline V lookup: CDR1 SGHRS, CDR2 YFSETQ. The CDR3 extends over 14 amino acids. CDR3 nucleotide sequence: TGCGCCAGCAGCTTGGGGGGCGGCTACAATGAGCAGTTCTTC. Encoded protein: CASSLGGGYNEQFF.

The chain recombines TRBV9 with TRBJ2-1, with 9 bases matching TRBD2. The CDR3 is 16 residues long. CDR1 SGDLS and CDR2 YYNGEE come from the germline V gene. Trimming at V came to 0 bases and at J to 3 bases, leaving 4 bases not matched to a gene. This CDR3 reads CASSVAAGGFYNEQFF. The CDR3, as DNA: TGTGCCAGCAGCGTAGCAGCGGGAGGTTTCTACAATGAGCAGTTCTTC.

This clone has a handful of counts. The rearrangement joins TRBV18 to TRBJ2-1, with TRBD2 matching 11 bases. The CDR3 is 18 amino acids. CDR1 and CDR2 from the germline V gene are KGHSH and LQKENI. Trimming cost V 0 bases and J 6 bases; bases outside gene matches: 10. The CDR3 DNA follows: TGTGCCAGCTCACCACCGGGGGGAACTAGCGGGAGATTCAATGAGCAGTTCTTC. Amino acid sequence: CASSPPGGTSGRFNEQFF.

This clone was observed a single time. The CDR3 loop is CASSLIRVGQPQHF. DNA for the CDR3: TGTGCCAGCAGCTTAATCAGGGTGGGGCAGCCCCAGCATTTT. J is TRBJ1-5 and V is TRBV7-2; tentative D call: TRBD1 (5 bases). The CDR3 is 14 amino acids. V was pared by 2 bases and J by 7 bases, with 12 bases between. Germline CDR1 is SGHTA and CDR2 is FQGNSA. The full variable domain, rest sourced from reference TRBV7-2 and TRBJ1-5, is GAGVSQSPSNKVTEKGKDVELRCDPISGHTALYWYRQSLGQGLEFLIYFQGNSAPDKSGLPSDRFSAERTGGSVSTLTIQRTQQEDSAVYLCASSLIRVGQPQHFGDGTRLSIL.

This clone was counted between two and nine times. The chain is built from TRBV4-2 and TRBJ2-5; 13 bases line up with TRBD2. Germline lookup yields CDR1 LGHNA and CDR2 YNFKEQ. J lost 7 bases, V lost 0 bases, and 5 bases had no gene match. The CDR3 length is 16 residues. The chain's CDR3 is CASSQDWTSGSGTQYF. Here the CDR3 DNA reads TGTGCCAGCAGCCAAGATTGGACTAGCGGGAGTGGGACCCAGTACTTC.